This T cell receptor beta chain was sequenced in a study of CD8 T cells in ankylosing spondylitis (dated by TCRdb to the late 2010s). Looking at the study overall: To find TCR variants linked to disease, the study profiled T cell receptor beta repertoires in ankylosing spondylitis patients and healthy donors. The full study cohort was made up of 25 ankylosing spondylitis patients and 108 healthy donors. Peripheral blood was sampled, and synovial fluid was additionally collected from ankylosing spondylitis patients.

This clonotype came up many times. Its recognized antigen is unknown. Base qualities are not provided; no much larger clone lies one nucleotide away. General study outcomes and caveats: The disease-linked clones were reported as significantly enriched in matched synovial fluid samples from ankylosing spondylitis patients. A TCR beta motif made up of seven or eight highly homologous amino acid variants appeared to be characteristic of blood from ankylosing spondylitis patients. Some of the motif variants had been reported before in the synovial fluid and blood of reactive arthritis patients, a finding that suggests common disease-initiation mechanisms. A CD8+ phenotype was shown by the disease-linked clones, which were found at relatively low frequencies in peripheral blood.

Instrument used: Illumina HiSeq 2500. Quantitative 5'-RACE with molecular barcodes was the method used to prepare the TCR beta libraries. The study's own analysis went as follows. A new computational method, built on a probabilistic model of VDJ rearrangement, was used to identify disease-linked TCR variants. TCRdb passed the public sequencing reads through fastp at Q25 and MiXCR, retaining productive beta sequences. Every entry covers one CDR3 protein and lists the most common genes and DNA from its rows. TCRdb, not the original authors, processed these V and J calls. The table for this sample lists about 220,000 distinct CDR3 sequences; 7% to 8% of them were counted only once. Jointly, the top ten make up approximately 15% of the sample. Deletion took 5 bases off V and 5 bases off J, with a span of 9 bases between the germline ends. From the cysteine through the phenylalanine, the CDR3 covers 11 amino acids. Of the read, only the CDR3 DNA is kept; its 33 bases are in frame from base 1. The germline V gene encodes CDR1 DFQATT and CDR2 SNEGSKA (reference sequence).

The sequenced material came from blood, either unsorted or a sorted T cell fraction (not recorded which). The chain was built from TRBV20-1 and TRBJ1-1; no D gene is confidently identified. This TCR came from a male donor with ankylosing spondylitis. The sequenced DNA: TGCAGTGCTTTGGGAGTGACTGAAGCTTTCTTT. It translates to CSALGVTEAFF.